The clone carrying this T cell receptor (beta chain) was observed a few times. Its matching antigen is unknown. This specimen comes from a study of cytomegalovirus exposure and HLA in healthy donors. General study results and limits: Presence/absence analyses took donor sequencing depth as roughly uniform. Being indistinguishable, some V segments were excluded, TRBV6-2 and TRBV6-3 among them. Later analysis identified a missense DCLRE1C variant that was linked to TCR beta V- and J-gene trimming. Most TCR sequences proved rare, with some public TCRs found in many donors.

The PCR ran on 60 Vbeta and 13 Jbeta primers. The method was immunoSEQ multiplex PCR; TCRdb's version includes in-frame clones alone and lacks a portion of them. The table lists 100,000 or so clones, 15% of them singletons. CDR1 and CDR2 from the germline V gene are SGHNT and YENEEA. The CDR3 length is 15 residues. J was trimmed by 6 bases and V by 1 base; bases with no gene match: 7. Sample: PBMCs. This receptor was identified in a female donor in good health and CMV-seronegative. V usage is TRBV11-3 and J usage is TRBJ2-5; 8 nucleotides match TRBD1. In DNA, the CDR3 is TGTGCCAGCAGCTTAGGGGGCAGGGGGCCGCAGACCCAGTACTTC. This sequence encodes CASSLGGRGPQTQYF.